Reported below is one TCR beta chain. Its matching antigen is unknown. Both 60 Vbeta primers and 13 Jbeta primers went into the PCR. Clones were read by immunoSEQ multiplex PCR, and TCRdb kept only the in-frame ones, dropping some. Altogether about 160,000 clones are present, approximately 80% being singletons, with the ten largest covering about 10%. These data are taken from a study of cytomegalovirus exposure and HLA in healthy donors. Whole-study findings and limits: The presence/absence work took it that sequencing depth was about the same across donors. Accurate HLA-A and HLA-B prediction from TCR beta sequences was reported for most subjects.

This CDR3 comprises 14 residues. Trimming pared 4 bases from V and 6 bases from J, leaving 16 bases between. Germline V lookup: CDR1 MNHNS, CDR2 SASEGT. Sequencing was carried out using PBMCs. The chain is built from TRBV6-1 and TRBJ2-7; a possible D gene is TRBD2 (5 bases). The clonotype comes from a man between 50 and 59 years old in good health and CMV-seropositive. CDR3 region: CASSAERALFEQYF. The DNA of the CDR3 is TGTGCCAGCAGTGCCGAGAGGGCACTATTCGAGCAGTACTTC.